This TCR beta chain was found in a study of beta chain features in type 1 diabetes. The wider study: Regarding age, gender and cell yields, patients proved similar to healthy donors. Broader study findings: TCRB CDR3 length was moderately but significantly reduced in all four CD4+ subsets of Type 1 diabetes patients. Highly expressing activated T cells could be over-counted with a cDNA template.

This clone has just a few counts. The target antigen is unknown. cDNA synthesis used the whole RNA isolate, giving expressed TCRB sequences. Naive, central memory and regulatory T cell samples averaged about 3.5 million reads. The method was immunoSEQ multiplex PCR; TCRdb's version includes in-frame clones alone and lacks a portion of them. The sample holds under 300,000 clones, roughly 14% seen once. Via the markers CD45RO/CCR7/CD25/CD127/CD95/CD27, stem cell-like memory, regulatory, central memory and naive CD4+ cells were sorted. The sequenced sample was naive CD4+ T cells from blood. The source of this sequence is a man younger than 45 with type 1 diabetes.

CDR3 sequence reads: CASSIGGAGANVLTF. CDR3 nucleotide sequence: TGTGCCAGTAGTATAGGGGGGGCTGGGGCCAACGTCCTGACTTTC. The V gene is TRBV19, the J gene TRBJ2-6; weak D call: TRBD2 (6 bases). The CDR3 is 15 residues long. Germline CDR1 and CDR2: LNHDA and SQIVND (reference sequence). The V end was cut by 1 base, the J end by 2 bases, with 6 bases between.